This T cell receptor beta chain was found in a study of blood T cell repertoires in COVID-19. TCRdb's table, derived via immunoSEQ multiplex PCR, lists solely in-frame clones and lacks some. The table records about 240,000 clones, about 90% of them present only once. CDR3 length: 17 amino acids. Germline CDR1 is SGHRS and CDR2 is YFSETQ. The V gene end was trimmed by 0 bases and the J gene end by 2 bases; junction bases not matched to a gene: 4. Sequencing input: peripheral blood. The receptor's source is a man aged 55 to 70 who had recovered from COVID-19. This chain joins TRBV5-1 and TRBJ2-2; 10 positions match TRBD1. The CDR3 nucleotides read TGCGCCAGCAGCTTGGAAGGGACAGGGGTTAACACCGGGGAGCTGTTTTTT. It codes for CASSLEGTGVNTGELFF.